The clone carrying this T cell receptor (beta chain) turned up a few times. Its specificity is not known. The data were obtained in a study of T cell repertoires in cytomegalovirus infection. In the study overall: Evidence of both CMV infection and a matching HLA type came from public TCR beta signatures.

MiXCR was run by TCRdb on the reads, yielding one entry per CDR3 protein. The sample has hundreds of thousands of distinct CDR3 sequences, 33% seen once; the top ten hold 17%. Study-wide results and limits: Ex vivo, HLA-C-restricted CMV-specific TCR beta clonotypes prevailed over the rest of the response.

The sequence came from a human donor in good health (CMV status not recorded). Some clones in this sample may be carry-over from other donors' samples. The source was cultured PBMCs, collected from culture after CMV antigen stimulation.

The CDR3 region is CASSQKRSRGGTDTQYF. The DNA of the CDR3 is TGTGCCAGCAGCCAAAAAAGAAGCAGGGGGGGCACAGATACGCAGTATTTT. J is TRBJ2-3 and V is TRBV3-1, with D perhaps TRBD1 (7 bases). This CDR3 is built from 17 residues. The V gene's germline CDR1 is LGHDT and CDR2 YNNKEL (reference sequence). V was pared by 2 bases and J by 1 base, with 16 bases between.